The 22 T cell receptor beta chains below were found in one sample sequenced in a study of cytomegalovirus exposure and HLA in healthy donors. The PCR contained 60 Vbeta and 13 Jbeta primers. Clones were read by immunoSEQ multiplex PCR, and TCRdb kept only the in-frame ones, dropping some. Of 150,000 to 200,000 clones listed, 70% to 90% were seen once; the top ten hold around a tenth. Specimen: PBMCs. All receptors derive from a man younger than 30 in good health and CMV-seropositive.

The table lists this clone with a few counts. This sequence joins TRBV4-3 and TRBJ2-7, with D hard to call. CDR1 and CDR2 (germline): LGHNA, YSLEER. This CDR3 spans 14 amino acids. V shed 0 bases and J shed 6 bases, with 12 bases lying between them. The CDR3 DNA follows: TGCGCCAGCAGCCAAGAGCCCCTAGGCCTCGAGCAGTACTTC. It translates to CASSQEPLGLEQYF.

The genes are TRBV12-1 and TRBJ2-7; the tabulated D call, TRBD2, remains unverified against the DNA. TRBV12-1 is given as a pseudogene. The CDR3 is 18 residues long. CDR3 in amino acids: CASSFAGSLAGGSYEQYF. CDR3 DNA: TGTGCCAGCAGCTTTGCGGGGTCTCTAGCGGGGGGGAGCTACGAGCAGTACTTC.

This chain connects TRBV5-1 to TRBJ2-7; D perhaps matches TRBD1 (5 bases). V was pared by 5 bases and J by 3 bases, with 15 bases between. The germline CDR1 and CDR2 sequences are SGHRS and YFSETQ. This CDR3 is built from 14 residues. CDR3 sequence (DNA): TGCGCCAGCAGTACAGACAGTCCCGGCTACGAGCAGTACTTC. Its translation: CASSTDSPGYEQYF.

The V gene is TRBV7-8, the J gene TRBJ2-3; 9 bases map to TRBD2. The CDR3 extends over 17 amino acids. The germline gives CDR1 SGHVS, CDR2 FQNEAQ. V was pared by 6 bases and J by 6 bases, with 16 bases of the junction left unmatched. This CDR3 is CASRQGRGGGAWDTQYF. The CDR3 DNA reads TGTGCCAGCAGGCAAGGAAGAGGCGGGGGGGCATGGGATACGCAGTATTTT.

The J gene is TRBJ2-1, the V gene TRBV19; 7 bases are shared with TRBD2. Per the germline V gene, CDR1 is LNHDA and CDR2 is SQIVND (reference sequence). After removal of 0 bases from V and 7 bases from J, the junction contained 9 bases not matched to a gene. The CDR3 is made up of 16 amino acids. DNA of the CDR3: TGTGCCAGTAGTATAGATCGAGCGGGGTTAGGAAATGAGCAGTTCTTC. Residues: CASSIDRAGLGNEQFF.

J is TRBJ2-3 and V is TRBV9; a possible D gene is TRBD2 (6 bases). Trimming pared 0 bases from V and 4 bases from J, leaving 12 bases between. Germline V CDR1 and CDR2: SGDLS, YYNGEE. CDR3 length: 15 residues. The chain's CDR3 is CASSVASASPDTQYF. CDR3 nucleotide sequence: TGTGCCAGCAGCGTAGCTAGCGCCTCCCCAGATACGCAGTATTTT.

The genes are TRBV30 and TRBJ2-2, with TRBD2 identical over 8 bases. Germline CDR1 GTSNPN, CDR2 SVGIG (reference sequence). V gave up 7 bases and J gave up 1 base; unmatched junction bases: 5. The CDR3 totals 14 residues. The CDR3 region is CAYQRGRNTGELFF. The CDR3 DNA reads as TGTGCCTACCAGCGGGGGCGGAACACCGGGGAGCTGTTTTTT.

This sequence joins TRBV6-5 and TRBJ1-2, with D perhaps TRBD1 (6 bases). Deletions cut 8 bases from V and 5 bases from J, with 18 bases between. This CDR3 comprises 14 residues. CDR1 and CDR2 from the germline V gene are MNHEY and SVGAGI. The CDR3 coding sequence is TGTGCCAGCTCCCGGGGGGGCTTCCTTTATGGCTACACCTTC. It yields the protein CASSRGGFLYGYTF.

The chain couples TRBV10-3 to TRBJ2-3; a weak D match, TRBD2 (5 bases). Trimming took off 8 bases at V and 2 bases at J, with 20 bases between the two ends. Germline-derived CDR1 and CDR2 are ENHRY and SYGVKD. CDR3 length: 16 residues. The CDR3 bases are TGTGCCATCTCGGCAAATCAGGACTCCAACACAGATACGCAGTATTTT. It encodes CAISANQDSNTDTQYF.

V is TRBV9 and J is TRBJ1-6; a weak D match, TRBD1 (5 bases). Germline CDR1 SGDLS, CDR2 YYNGEE. This CDR3 contains 16 residues. V was trimmed by 4 bases and J by 2 bases, leaving 13 bases between them. The CDR3 region is CASSRNRSPYNSPLHF. CDR3 sequence (DNA): TGTGCCAGCAGCAGAAACAGGTCCCCCTATAATTCACCCCTCCACTTT. The variable domain in full, with the rest retrieved from reference TRBV9 and TRBJ1-6, is DSGVTQTPKHLITATGQRVTLRCSPRSGDLSVYWYQQSLDQGLQFLIQYYNGEERAKGNILERFSAQQFPDLHSELNLSSLELGDSALYFCASSRNRSPYNSPLHFGNGTRLTVT.

The chain is built from TRBV5-1 and TRBJ2-2; D is perhaps TRBD2 (6 bases). Germline V CDR1 and CDR2: SGHRS, YFSETQ. V was trimmed by 6 bases and J by 4 bases, leaving 13 bases between them. The CDR3 length is 14 residues. Written as DNA, the CDR3 is TGCGCCAGCATCCCCGCGCGGGGCACCGGGGAGCTGTTTTTT. Translating it yields CASIPARGTGELFF.

The V call is TRBV7-2, the J call TRBJ2-5; 8 bases are a match to TRBD2. Germline CDR1 and CDR2: SGHTA and FQGNSA. CDR3 size: 16 residues. The junction had 8 bases not matched to a gene; V was cut back by 1 base and J by 4 bases. The CDR3 DNA is TGTGCCAGCAGCTTAGACTTGAGCGGGGGCCGAGAGACCCAGTACTTC. Residues: CASSLDLSGGRETQYF. Looking up the rest from reference TRBV7-2 and TRBJ2-5 gives the full variable domain: GAGVSQSPSNKVTEKGKDVELRCDPISGHTALYWYRQSLGQGLEFLIYFQGNSAPDKSGLPSDRFSAERTGGSVSTLTIQRTQQEDSAVYLCASSLDLSGGRETQYFGPGTRLLVL.

The V and J genes are TRBV9 and TRBJ2-3; 15 bases fit TRBD2. Germline values: CDR1 SGDLS, CDR2 YYNGEE. The V and J ends lost 0 bases and 5 bases, in that order; junction bases with no gene match: 4. This CDR3 comprises 17 residues. CDR3 nucleotide sequence: TGTGCCAGCAGCGTAGGGACTAGCGGGGGGGGTTTAGATACGCAGTATTTT. Translated, it gives CASSVGTSGGGLDTQYF.

The chain couples TRBV19 to TRBJ1-5, with a tentative D call TRBD1 (5 bases). Between the trimmed V and J ends, which lost 6 bases and 11 bases, there was a span of 17 bases. This CDR3 has 13 amino acids. Germline CDR1 reads LNHDA; CDR2 reads SQIVND (reference sequence). This CDR3 is CASRGAGDHAQHF. The CDR3 DNA sequence: TGTGCCAGTAGAGGGGCTGGGGATCACGCCCAGCATTTT. Full variable domain (missing parts from reference TRBV19 and TRBJ1-5): DGGITQSPKYLFRKEGQNVTLSCEQNLNHDAMYWYRQDPGQGLRLIYYSQIVNDFQKGDIAEGYSVSREKKESFPLTVTSAQKNPTAFYLCASRGAGDHAQHFGDGTRLSIL.

This clone was seen only once. The chain is built from TRBV29-1 and TRBJ2-1; 8 nucleotides match TRBD2. Germline V gene data show CDR1 as SQVTM and CDR2 as ANQGSEA. Trimming at V came to 7 bases and at J to 1 base, leaving 9 bases not matched to a gene. The CDR3 consists of 15 residues. CDR3 protein: CSAYPAGVSYNEQFF. The CDR3 DNA reads as TGCAGCGCATACCCAGCGGGGGTTTCCTACAATGAGCAGTTCTTC.

This chain uses TRBV5-1 with TRBJ1-1, with TRBD1 matching 8 bases. This CDR3 is 15 amino acids long. Germline trimming cut 5 bases from V and 0 bases from J; bases unmatched to any gene: 6. From germline, CDR1 is SGHRS and CDR2 YFSETQ. CDR3 region: CASRAGGPMNTEAFF. In nucleotides, the CDR3 is TGCGCCAGCAGGGCAGGGGGCCCCATGAACACTGAAGCTTTCTTT.

On this clone itself: A junction end diverges from the germline sequence, so it may reflect a read error. The genes are TRBV6-5 and TRBJ1-5; D might be TRBD1 (5 bases). In germline, CDR1 is MNHEY, CDR2 SVGAGI. The CDR3 consists of 15 residues. This CDR3 reads CASSRLDRDNQSQHF. In DNA, the CDR3 is TGTGCCAGCAGTCGCCTCGACAGAGACAATCAGTCCCAGCATTTT.

The rearrangement links TRBV4-3 to TRBJ1-6; 7 positions agree with TRBD1. The germline gives CDR1 LGHNA, CDR2 YSLEER. With 4 bases clipped from V and 7 bases from J, the junction kept 7 bases outside the gene matches. The CDR3 extends over 15 amino acids. The CDR3 bases are TGCGCCAGCAGCCGCGGCCCGGGACAGAATTCACCCCTCCACTTT. This encodes CASSRGPGQNSPLHF.

Only one count was recorded for this clone. The V and J genes are TRBV6-5 and TRBJ2-3; 10 nucleotides align to TRBD1. Unmatched junction bases numbered 6, after V lost 6 bases and J lost 6 bases. The V gene's germline CDR1 is MNHEY and CDR2 SVGAGI. CDR3 length: 14 amino acids. The CDR3 DNA is TGTGCCAGCAGCTCCGGGACAGGGGTGGATACGCAGTATTTT. Translation: CASSSGTGVDTQYF.

This clone was observed a handful of times. This chain links TRBV6-5 with TRBJ2-7, with D possibly TRBD1 on 6 matching bases. This CDR3 has 15 residues. V was trimmed by 2 bases and J by 3 bases, leaving 14 bases between them. The germline V gene encodes CDR1 MNHEY and CDR2 SVGAGI. The CDR3 region is CASSYVAGEYYEQYF. The CDR3 nucleotides read TGTGCCAGCAGTTACGTGGCAGGGGAATACTACGAGCAGTACTTC.

The V call is TRBV4-3, the J call TRBJ1-2; D gene ambiguous. V lost 1 base, J lost 0 bases, and 18 bases lay in between. The CDR3 contains 18 residues. Germline V gives CDR1 LGHNA, CDR2 YSLEER. The CDR3 DNA is TGCGCCAGCAGCCAAGTCGTATCTACCACTACTACTAACTATGGCTACACCTTC. Protein sequence: CASSQVVSTTTTNYGYTF.

This sequence joins TRBV6-1 and TRBJ2-5; 9 bases are a match to TRBD1. The CDR3 runs 11 residues. Trimming cost V 3 bases and J 14 bases; bases outside gene matches: 4. The germline V gene has CDR1 MNHNS and CDR2 SASEGT. This chain's CDR3 is CASSDGTGPYF. CDR3 in DNA: TGTGCCAGCAGTGACGGGACAGGGCCTTACTTC.